This T cell receptor (beta chain) stems from a study of blood T cell repertoires in COVID-19. Study background: The samples span acute and convalescent COVID-19 from the United States, Italy and Spain. T cells, B-cell-depleted T cells, or PBMCs supplied cDNA or gDNA.

In the original processing: Using reference gene primer amplification, nucleated cell counts were estimated. Libraries were prepared by immunoSEQ multiplex PCR; TCRdb keeps only in-frame clonotypes and omits some of them. V and J calls and clone size are those listed in that table; D and trimming were worked out from the DNA. The top ten hold more than 8% of the sample, which has around 260,000 clones, 83% seen once. Per the germline V gene, CDR1 is MDHEN and CDR2 is SYDVKM. The CDR3 has 15 amino acids. V gave up 4 bases and J gave up 1 base, with 11 bases separating them. Sequencing was done on a sample of peripheral blood. The chain couples TRBV28 to TRBJ2-4; tentatively, D is TRBD2 (6 bases). The clonotype was recovered from a woman between 45 and 65 years old who had recovered from COVID-19. This CDR3 is CASSSGGVAKNIQYF. Here the CDR3 DNA reads TGTGCCAGCAGTTCCGGAGGGGTGGCCAAAAACATTCAGTACTTC.